This T cell receptor beta chain was captured in a study of T cell responses to AZD1222 COVID-19 vaccine. Generated by immunoSEQ multiplex PCR, the TCRdb table keeps only in-frame clones and is missing some. The table includes tens of thousands of clones, 70% to 90% detected once. Concerning this clone itself: Its antigen is unidentified.

Whole-study findings and limits: Close to half of all spike-specific TCRs reportedly target regions of the variants that are unmutated.

CDR1 is MDHEN, CDR2 SYDVKM, per germline. The ends were cut back, 3 bases at V and 8 bases at J, with 14 bases in the middle. The CDR3 spans 14 residues. The sequencing here drew on peripheral blood, taken on day 0 of AZD1222 vaccination. This TCR was sampled from an adult in good health. V is TRBV28 and J is TRBJ1-5, with no clear D. CDR3 sequence (DNA): TGTGCCAGCAGTTTTGGGCAGAGGACCAAGCCCCAGCATTTT. This gives the protein CASSFGQRTKPQHF. The full variable domain, rest sourced from reference TRBV28 and TRBJ1-5, is DVKVTQSSRYLVKRTGEKVFLECVQDMDHENMFWYRQDPGLGLRLIYFSYDVKMKEKGDIPEGYSVSREKKERFSLILESASTNQTSMYLCASSFGQRTKPQHFGDGTRLSIL.